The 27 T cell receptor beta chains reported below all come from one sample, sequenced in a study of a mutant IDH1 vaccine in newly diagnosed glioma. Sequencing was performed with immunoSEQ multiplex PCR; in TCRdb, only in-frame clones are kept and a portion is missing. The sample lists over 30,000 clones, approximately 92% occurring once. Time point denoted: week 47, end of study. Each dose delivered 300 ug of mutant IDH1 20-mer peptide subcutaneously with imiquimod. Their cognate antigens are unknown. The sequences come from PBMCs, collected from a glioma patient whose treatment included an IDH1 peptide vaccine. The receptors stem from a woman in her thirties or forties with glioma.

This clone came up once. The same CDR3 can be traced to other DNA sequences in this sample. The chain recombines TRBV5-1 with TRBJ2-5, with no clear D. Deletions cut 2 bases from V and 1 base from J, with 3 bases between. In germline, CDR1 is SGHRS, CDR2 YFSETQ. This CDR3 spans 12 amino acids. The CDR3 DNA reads TGCGCCAGCAGCTTTAGCCAAGAGACCCAGTACTTC. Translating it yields CASSFSQETQYF. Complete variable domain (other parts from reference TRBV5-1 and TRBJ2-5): KAGVTQTPRYLIKTRGQQVTLSCSPISGHRSVSWYQQTPGQGLQFLFEYFSETQRNKGNFPGRFSGRQFSNSRSEMNVSTLELGDSALYLCASSFSQETQYFGPGTRLLVL.

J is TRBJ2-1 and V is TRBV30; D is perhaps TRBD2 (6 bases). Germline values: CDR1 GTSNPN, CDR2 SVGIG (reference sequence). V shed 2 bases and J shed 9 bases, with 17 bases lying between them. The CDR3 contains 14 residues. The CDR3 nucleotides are TGTGCCTGGAGTATTCAGCGGGTTACATCTGAGCAGTTCTTC. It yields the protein CAWSIQRVTSEQFF.

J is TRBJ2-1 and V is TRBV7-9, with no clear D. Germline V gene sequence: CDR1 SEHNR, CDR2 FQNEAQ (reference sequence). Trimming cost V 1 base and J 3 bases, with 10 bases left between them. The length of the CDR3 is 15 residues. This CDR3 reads CASSLGRLGYNEQFF. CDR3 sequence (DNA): TGTGCCAGCAGCTTAGGACGGTTAGGCTACAATGAGCAGTTCTTC.

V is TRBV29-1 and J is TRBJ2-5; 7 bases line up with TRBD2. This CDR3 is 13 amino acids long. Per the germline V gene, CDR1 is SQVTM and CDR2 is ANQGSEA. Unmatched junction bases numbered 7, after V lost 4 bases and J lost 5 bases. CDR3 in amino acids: CSVVGGVGETQYF. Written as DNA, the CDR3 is TGCAGCGTTGTGGGGGGGGTCGGTGAGACCCAGTACTTC. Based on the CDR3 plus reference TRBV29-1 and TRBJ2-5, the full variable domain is SAVISQKPSRDICQRGTSLTIQCQVDSQVTMMFWYRQQPGQSLTLIATANQGSEATYESGFVIDKFPISRPNLTFSTLTVSNMSPEDSSIYLCSVVGGVGETQYFGPGTRLLVL.

The CDR3 here is CASSIRTSGRRGDTQYF. Here the CDR3 DNA reads TGTGCCAGCAGTATCCGGACTAGCGGGAGGAGGGGAGATACGCAGTATTTT. The chain recombines TRBV28 with TRBJ2-3; 14 positions agree with TRBD2. Germline CDR1 and CDR2: MDHEN and SYDVKM. CDR3 length: 17 residues. Trimming took 5 bases from V and 5 from J; bases not matched to a gene: 9.

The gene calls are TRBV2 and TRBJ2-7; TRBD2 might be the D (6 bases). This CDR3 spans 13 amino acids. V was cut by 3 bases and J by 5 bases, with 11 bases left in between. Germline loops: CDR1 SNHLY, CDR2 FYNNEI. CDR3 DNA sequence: TGTGCCAGCAGTGATCCTAGCGCCCACGAGCAGTACTTC. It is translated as CASSDPSAHEQYF.

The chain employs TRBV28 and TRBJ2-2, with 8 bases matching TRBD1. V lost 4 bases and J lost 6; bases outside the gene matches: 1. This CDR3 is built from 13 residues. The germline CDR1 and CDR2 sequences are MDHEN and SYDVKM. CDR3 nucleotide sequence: TGTGCCAGCAGTTCGACAGGGGCCGGGGAGCTGTTTTTT. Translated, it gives CASSSTGAGELFF. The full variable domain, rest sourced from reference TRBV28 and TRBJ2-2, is DVKVTQSSRYLVKRTGEKVFLECVQDMDHENMFWYRQDPGLGLRLIYFSYDVKMKEKGDIPEGYSVSREKKERFSLILESASTNQTSMYLCASSSTGAGELFFGEGSRLTVL.

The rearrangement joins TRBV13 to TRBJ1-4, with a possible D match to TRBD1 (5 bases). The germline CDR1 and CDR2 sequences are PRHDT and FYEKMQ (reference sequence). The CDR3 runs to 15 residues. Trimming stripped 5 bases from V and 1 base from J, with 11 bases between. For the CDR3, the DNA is TGTGCCAGCAGCCCGGGGGGGGTAACTAATGAAAAACTGTTTTTT. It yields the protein CASSPGGVTNEKLFF.

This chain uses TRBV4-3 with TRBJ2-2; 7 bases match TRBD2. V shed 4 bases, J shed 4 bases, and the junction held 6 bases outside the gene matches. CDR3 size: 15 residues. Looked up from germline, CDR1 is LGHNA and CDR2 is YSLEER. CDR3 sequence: CASSRGEGPTGELFF. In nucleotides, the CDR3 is TGCGCCAGCAGCCGAGGGGAGGGGCCCACCGGGGAGCTGTTTTTT.

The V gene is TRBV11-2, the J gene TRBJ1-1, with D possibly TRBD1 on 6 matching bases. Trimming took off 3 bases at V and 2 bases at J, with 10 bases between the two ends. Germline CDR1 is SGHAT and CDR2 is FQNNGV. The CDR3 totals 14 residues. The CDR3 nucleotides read TGTGCCAGCAGCTTCTCAGGGGACAACACTGAAGCTTTCTTT. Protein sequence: CASSFSGDNTEAFF.

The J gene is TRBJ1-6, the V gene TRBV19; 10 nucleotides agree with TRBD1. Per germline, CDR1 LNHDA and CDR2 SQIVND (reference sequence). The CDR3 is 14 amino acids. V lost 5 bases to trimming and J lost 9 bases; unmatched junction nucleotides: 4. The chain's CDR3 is CASSYDRGPSPLHF. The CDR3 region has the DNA TGTGCCAGTAGTTATGACAGGGGGCCTTCACCCCTCCACTTT.

The CDR3: CASSSREDGSYEQYF. CDR3 nucleotides: TGTGCCAGCAGCAGCCGGGAGGACGGATCCTACGAGCAGTACTTC. This rearrangement joins TRBV11-2 to TRBJ2-7, with 7 bases that match TRBD2. The CDR3 has 15 residues. V was clipped by 5 bases and J by 1 base; unmatched bases: 8. Per germline, CDR1 SGHAT and CDR2 FQNNGV.

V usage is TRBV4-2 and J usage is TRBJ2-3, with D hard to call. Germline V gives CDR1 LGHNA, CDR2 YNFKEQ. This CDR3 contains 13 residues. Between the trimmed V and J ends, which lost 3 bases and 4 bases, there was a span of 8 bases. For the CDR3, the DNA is TGTGCCAGCAGCCATACGGGCTCAGATACGCAGTATTTT. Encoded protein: CASSHTGSDTQYF.

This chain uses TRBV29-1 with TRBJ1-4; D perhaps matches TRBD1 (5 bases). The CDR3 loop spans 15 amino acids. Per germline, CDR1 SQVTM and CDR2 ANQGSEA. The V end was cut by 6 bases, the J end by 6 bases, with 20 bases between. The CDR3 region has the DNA TGCAGCGTGGGGGGTCTGGGGGGGAAGTATGAAAAACTGTTTTTT. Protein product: CSVGGLGGKYEKLFF.

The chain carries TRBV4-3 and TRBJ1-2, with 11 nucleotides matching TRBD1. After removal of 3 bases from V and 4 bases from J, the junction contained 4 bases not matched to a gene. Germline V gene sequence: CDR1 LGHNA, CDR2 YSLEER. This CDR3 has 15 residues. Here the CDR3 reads CASSQEGQGAYGYTF. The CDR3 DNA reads TGCGCCAGCAGCCAGGAAGGACAGGGGGCCTATGGCTACACCTTC.

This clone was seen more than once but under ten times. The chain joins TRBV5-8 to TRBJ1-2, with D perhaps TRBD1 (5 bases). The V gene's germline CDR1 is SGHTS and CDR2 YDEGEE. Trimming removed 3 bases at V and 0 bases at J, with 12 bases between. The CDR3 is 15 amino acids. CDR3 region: CASSYEDTANYGYTF. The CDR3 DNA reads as TGTGCCAGCAGCTATGAGGACACAGCTAACTATGGCTACACCTTC.

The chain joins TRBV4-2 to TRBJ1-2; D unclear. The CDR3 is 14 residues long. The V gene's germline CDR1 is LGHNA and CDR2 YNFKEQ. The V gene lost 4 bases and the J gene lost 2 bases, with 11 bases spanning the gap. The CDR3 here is CASSPTGENYGYTF. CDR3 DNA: TGTGCCAGCAGCCCAACCGGAGAAAACTATGGCTACACCTTC.

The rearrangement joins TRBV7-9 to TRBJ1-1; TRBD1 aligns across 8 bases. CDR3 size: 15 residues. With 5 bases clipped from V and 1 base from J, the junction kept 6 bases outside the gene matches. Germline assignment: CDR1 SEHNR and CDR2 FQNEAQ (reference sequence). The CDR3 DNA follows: TGTGCCAGCAGCCCAGGGACAGGTTCGAACACTGAAGCTTTCTTT. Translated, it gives CASSPGTGSNTEAFF.

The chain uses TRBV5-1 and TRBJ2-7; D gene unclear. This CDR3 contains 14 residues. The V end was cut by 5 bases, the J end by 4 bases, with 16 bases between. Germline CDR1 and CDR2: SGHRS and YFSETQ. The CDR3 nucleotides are TGCGCCAGCAGTGGGGAAGTGTGGGGATACGAGCAGTACTTC. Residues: CASSGEVWGYEQYF.

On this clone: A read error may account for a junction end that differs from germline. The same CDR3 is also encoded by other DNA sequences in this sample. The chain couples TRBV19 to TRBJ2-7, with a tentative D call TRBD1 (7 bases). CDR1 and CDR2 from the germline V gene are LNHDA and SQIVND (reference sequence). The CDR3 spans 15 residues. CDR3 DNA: TGTGCCAGTAGTATTAAGTCAGGGGGGTCCTACGAGCAGTATTTC. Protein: CASSIKSGGSYEQYF.

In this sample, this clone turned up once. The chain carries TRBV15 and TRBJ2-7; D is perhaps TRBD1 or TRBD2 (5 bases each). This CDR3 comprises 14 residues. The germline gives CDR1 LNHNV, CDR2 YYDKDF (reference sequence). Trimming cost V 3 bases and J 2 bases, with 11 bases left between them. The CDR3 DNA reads TGTGCCACCAGCAGTGGGACGGCCCCCTACGAGCAGTACTTC. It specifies CATSSGTAPYEQYF. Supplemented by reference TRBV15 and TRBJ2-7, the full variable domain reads DAMVIQNPRYQVTQFGKPVTLSCSQTLNHNVMYWYQQKSSQAPKLLFHYYDKDFNNEADTPDNFQSRRPNTSFCFLDIRSPGLGDTAMYLCATSSGTAPYEQYFGPGTRLTVT.

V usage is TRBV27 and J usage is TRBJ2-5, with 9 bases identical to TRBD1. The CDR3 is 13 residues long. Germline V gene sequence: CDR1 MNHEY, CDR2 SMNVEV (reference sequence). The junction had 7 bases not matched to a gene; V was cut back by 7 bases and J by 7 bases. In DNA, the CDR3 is TGTGCCAGCACCCCAGGACAGGGGAGGACCCAGTACTTC. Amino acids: CASTPGQGRTQYF.

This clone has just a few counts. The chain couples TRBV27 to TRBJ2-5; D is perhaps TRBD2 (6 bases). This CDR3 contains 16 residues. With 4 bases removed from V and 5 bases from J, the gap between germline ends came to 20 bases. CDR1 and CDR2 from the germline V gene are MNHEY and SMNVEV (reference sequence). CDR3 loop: CASSSSLALRVETQYF. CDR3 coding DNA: TGTGCCAGCAGTTCCTCCCTAGCGCTAAGGGTGGAGACCCAGTACTTC.

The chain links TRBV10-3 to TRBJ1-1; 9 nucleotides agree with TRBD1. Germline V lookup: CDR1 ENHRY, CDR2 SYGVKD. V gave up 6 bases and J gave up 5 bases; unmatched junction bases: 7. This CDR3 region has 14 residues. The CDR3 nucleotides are TGTGCCATCAGCGGACAGGGGCTAGGAACTGAAGCTTTCTTT. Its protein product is CAISGQGLGTEAFF.

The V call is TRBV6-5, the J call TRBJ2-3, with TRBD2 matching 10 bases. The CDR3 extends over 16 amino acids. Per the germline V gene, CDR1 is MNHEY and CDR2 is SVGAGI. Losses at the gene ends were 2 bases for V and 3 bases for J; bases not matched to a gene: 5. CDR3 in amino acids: CASSYPAGGPTDTQYF. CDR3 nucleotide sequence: TGTGCCAGCAGTTACCCAGCGGGAGGGCCGACAGATACGCAGTATTTT.

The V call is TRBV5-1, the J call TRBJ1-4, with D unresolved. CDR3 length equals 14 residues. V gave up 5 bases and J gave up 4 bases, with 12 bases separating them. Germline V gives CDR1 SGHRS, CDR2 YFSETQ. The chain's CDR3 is CASSWRSDNEKLFF. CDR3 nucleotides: TGCGCCAGCAGTTGGCGGAGTGATAATGAAAAACTGTTTTTT.

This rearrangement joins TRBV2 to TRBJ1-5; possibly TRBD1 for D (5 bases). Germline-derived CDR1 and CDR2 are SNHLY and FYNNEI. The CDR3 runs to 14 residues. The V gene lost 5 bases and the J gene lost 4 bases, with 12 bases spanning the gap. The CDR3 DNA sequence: TGTGCCAGCAGTCGGGGGGGGAGTAATCAGCCCCAGCATTTT. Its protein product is CASSRGGSNQPQHF.